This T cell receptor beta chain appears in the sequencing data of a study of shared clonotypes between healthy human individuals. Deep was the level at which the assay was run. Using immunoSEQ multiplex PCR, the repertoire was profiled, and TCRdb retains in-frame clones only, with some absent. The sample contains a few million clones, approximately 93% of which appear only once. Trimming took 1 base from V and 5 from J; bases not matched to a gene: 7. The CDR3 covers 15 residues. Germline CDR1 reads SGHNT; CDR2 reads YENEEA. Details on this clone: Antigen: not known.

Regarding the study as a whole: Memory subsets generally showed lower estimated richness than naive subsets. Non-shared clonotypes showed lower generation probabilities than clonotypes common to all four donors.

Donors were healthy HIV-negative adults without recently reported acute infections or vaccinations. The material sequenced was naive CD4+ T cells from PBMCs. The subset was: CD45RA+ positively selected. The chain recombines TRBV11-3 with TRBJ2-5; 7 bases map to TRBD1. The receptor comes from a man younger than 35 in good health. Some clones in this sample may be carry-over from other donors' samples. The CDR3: CASSLGGTAVETQYF. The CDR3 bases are TGTGCCAGCAGCTTAGGGGGGACAGCAGTGGAGACCCAGTACTTC.